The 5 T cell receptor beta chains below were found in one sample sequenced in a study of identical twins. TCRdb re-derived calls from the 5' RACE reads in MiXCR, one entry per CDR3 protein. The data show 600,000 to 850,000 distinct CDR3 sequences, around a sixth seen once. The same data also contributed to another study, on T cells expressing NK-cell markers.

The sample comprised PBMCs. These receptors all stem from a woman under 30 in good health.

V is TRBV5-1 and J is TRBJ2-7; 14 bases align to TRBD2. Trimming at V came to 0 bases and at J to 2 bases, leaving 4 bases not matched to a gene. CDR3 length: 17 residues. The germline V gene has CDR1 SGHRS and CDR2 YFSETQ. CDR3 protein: CASSLALTSGGAYEQYF. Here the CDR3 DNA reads TGCGCCAGCAGCTTGGCTTTGACTAGCGGGGGGGCCTACGAGCAGTACTTC.

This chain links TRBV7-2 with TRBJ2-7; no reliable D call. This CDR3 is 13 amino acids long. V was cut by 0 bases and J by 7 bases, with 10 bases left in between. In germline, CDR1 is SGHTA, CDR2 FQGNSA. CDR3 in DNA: TGTGCCAGCAGCTTAGCACCCCTCTGGGAGCAGTACTTC. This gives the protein CASSLAPLWEQYF.

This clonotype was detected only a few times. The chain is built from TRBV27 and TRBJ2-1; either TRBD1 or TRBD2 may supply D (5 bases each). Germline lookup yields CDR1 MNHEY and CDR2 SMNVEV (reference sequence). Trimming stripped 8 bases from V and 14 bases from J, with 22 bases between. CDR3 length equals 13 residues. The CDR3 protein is CASGLGLRVREFF. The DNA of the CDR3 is TGTGCCAGCGGCTTGGGGCTCAGGGTGAGGGAGTTCTTC.

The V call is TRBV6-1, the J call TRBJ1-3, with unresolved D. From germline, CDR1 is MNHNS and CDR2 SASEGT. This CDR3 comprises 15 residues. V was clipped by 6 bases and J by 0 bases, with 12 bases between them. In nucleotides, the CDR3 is TGTGCCAGCAGCCCCCTCGTCCACTCTGGAAACACCATATATTTT. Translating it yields CASSPLVHSGNTIYF.

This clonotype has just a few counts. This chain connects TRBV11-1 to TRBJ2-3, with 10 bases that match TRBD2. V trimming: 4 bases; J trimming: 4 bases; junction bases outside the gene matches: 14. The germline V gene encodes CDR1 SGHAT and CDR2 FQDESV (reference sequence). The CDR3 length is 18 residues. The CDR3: CASSSPVGLAGDPDTQYF. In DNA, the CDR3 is TGTGCCAGCAGCTCACCCGTCGGGCTAGCGGGAGACCCAGATACGCAGTATTTT. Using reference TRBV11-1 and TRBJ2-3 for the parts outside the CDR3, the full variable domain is EAEVAQSPRYKITEKSQAVAFWCDPISGHATLYWYRQILGQGPELLVQFQDESVVDDSQLPKDRFSAERLKGVDSTLKIQPAELGDSAMYLCASSSPVGLAGDPDTQYFGPGTRLTVL.